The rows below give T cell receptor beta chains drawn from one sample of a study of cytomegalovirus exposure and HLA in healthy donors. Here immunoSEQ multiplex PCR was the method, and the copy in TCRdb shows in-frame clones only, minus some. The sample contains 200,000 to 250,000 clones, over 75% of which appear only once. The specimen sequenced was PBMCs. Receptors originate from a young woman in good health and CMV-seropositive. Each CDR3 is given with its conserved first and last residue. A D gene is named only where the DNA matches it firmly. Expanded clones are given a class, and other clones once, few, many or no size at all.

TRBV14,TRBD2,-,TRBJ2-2,CASSQDLGLASGELFF,TGTGCCAGCAGCCAAGATCTCGGACTAGCCTCCGGGGAGCTGTTTTTT
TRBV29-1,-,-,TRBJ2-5,CSVEPIGETRPTQYF,TGCAGCGTTGAACCCATCGGGGAGACTAGACCGACCCAGTACTTC
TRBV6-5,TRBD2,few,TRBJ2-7,CASTLAGVHEQYF,TGTGCCAGCACCCTAGCGGGAGTTCACGAGCAGTACTTC
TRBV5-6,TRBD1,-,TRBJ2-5,CASSPGTVQETQYF,TGTGCCAGCAGCCCCGGGACAGTACAAGAGACCCAGTACTTC
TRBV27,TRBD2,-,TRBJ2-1,CASSFAGTSGTGEQFF,TGTGCCAGCAGCTTTGCCGGGACTAGCGGTACGGGGGAGCAGTTCTTC
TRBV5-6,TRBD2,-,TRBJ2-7,CASSTGTSGINEQYF,TGTGCCAGCAGCACTGGGACTAGCGGGATAAATGAGCAGTACTTC
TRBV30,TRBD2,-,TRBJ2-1,CAWLGGLSDNEQFF,TGTGCCTGGCTGGGGGGACTAAGCGACAATGAGCAGTTCTTC
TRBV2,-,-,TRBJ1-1,CAILQGSRINEAFF,TGTGCCATCCTACAGGGTTCAAGAATAAATGAAGCTTTCTTT
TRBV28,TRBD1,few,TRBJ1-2,CASSLSTGGDDGYTF,TGTGCCAGCAGTTTATCGACAGGGGGCGATGATGGCTACACCTTC
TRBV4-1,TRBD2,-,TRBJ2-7,CASSHASAGGPYEQYF,TGCGCCAGCAGCCACGCATCGGCGGGAGGGCCCTACGAGCAGTACTTC
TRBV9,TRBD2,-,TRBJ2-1,CASSASGGGYNEQFF,TGTGCCAGCAGCGCTAGCGGAGGAGGATACAATGAGCAGTTCTTC
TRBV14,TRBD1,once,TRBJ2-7,CASSLGTAPYEQYF,TGTGCCAGCAGCCTAGGGACAGCCCCCTACGAGCAGTACTTC
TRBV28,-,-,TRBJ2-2,CASSSPYEAENTGELFF,TGTGCCAGCAGTTCCCCATACGAGGCGGAGAACACCGGGGAGCTGTTTTTT
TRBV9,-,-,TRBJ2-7,CASSGQDHGEQYF,TGTGCCAGCAGCGGACAGGACCACGGCGAGCAGTACTTC
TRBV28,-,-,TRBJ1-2,CARTHGTGHYGYTF,TGTGCCAGGACACACGGGACTGGGCACTATGGCTACACCTTC
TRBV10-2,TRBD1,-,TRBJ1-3,CASSEAGTGVGNTIYF,TGCGCCAGCAGTGAGGCGGGGACAGGGGTTGGAAACACCATATATTTT
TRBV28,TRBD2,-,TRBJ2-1,CASPRQPLAGDEQFF,TGTGCCAGTCCCCGGCAGCCCCTAGCGGGCGATGAGCAGTTCTTC
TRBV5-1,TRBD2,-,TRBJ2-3,CASSLDLAGGDTQYF,TGCGCCAGCAGCTTGGATCTGGCGGGAGGCGATACGCAGTATTTT
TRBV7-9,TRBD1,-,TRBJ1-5,CASSPGQGAEDSNQPQHF,TGTGCCAGCAGCCCCGGACAGGGGGCTGAGGATAGCAATCAGCCCCAGCATTTT
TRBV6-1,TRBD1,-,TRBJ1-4,CASRKTGAREKLFF,TGTGCCAGCAGAAAGACAGGGGCCAGAGAAAAACTGTTTTTT
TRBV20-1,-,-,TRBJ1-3,CSAATRNTIYF,TGCAGTGCCGCGACTAGAAACACCATATATTTT
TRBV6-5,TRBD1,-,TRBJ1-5,CASSWDSTSNQPQHF,TGTGCCAGCAGTTGGGACAGCACATCCAATCAGCCCCAGCATTTT
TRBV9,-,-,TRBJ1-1,CASSRDTNTEAFF,TGTGCCAGCAGCCGGGACACGAACACTGAAGCTTTCTTT
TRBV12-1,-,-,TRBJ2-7,CASSFPGQCYEQYF,TGTGCCAGCAGCTTTCCGGGACAGTGCTACGAGCAGTACTTC
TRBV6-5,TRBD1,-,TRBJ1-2,CASRVPGQRYGYTF,TGTGCCAGCAGGGTCCCGGGACAGAGATATGGCTACACCTTC
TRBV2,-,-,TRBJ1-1,CASRGHRLAEAFF,TGTGCCAGCAGGGGACATCGGTTGGCTGAAGCTTTCTTT
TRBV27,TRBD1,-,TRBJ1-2,CASSVTGGGYGYTF,TGTGCCAGCAGTGTTACAGGGGGCGGCTATGGCTACACCTTC
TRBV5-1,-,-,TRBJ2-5,CASSLQETQYF,TGCGCCAGCAGCCTACAAGAGACCCAGTACTTC
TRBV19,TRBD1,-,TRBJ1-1,CASSIPRAGGRTEAFF,TGTGCCAGTAGTATACCTAGGGCAGGGGGTCGCACTGAAGCTTTCTTT
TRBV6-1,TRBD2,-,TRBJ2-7,CASQVRPGGSYEQYF,TGTGCCAGCCAGGTTCGGCCGGGGGGATCCTACGAGCAGTACTTC
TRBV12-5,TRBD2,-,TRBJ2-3,CASGLALAGGGADTQYF,TGTGCTAGTGGTTTGGCTCTAGCGGGGGGTGGGGCAGATACGCAGTATTTT
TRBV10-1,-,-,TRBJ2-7,CASSGTRYEQYF,TGCGCCAGCAGTGGGACACGCTACGAGCAGTACTTC
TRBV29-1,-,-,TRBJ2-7,CSVGIDRTSPYEQYF,TGCAGCGTTGGGATAGACAGGACAAGCCCCTACGAGCAGTACTTC
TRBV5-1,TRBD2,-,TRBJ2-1,CASSLEATSGYNEQFF,TGCGCCAGCAGCTTGGAGGCGACTAGCGGGTACAATGAGCAGTTCTTC
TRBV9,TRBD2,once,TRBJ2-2,CASSAGTTRLHYANTGELFF,TGTGCCAGCAGCGCCGGGACTACCCGCCTTCATTACGCGAACACCGGGGAGCTGTTTTTT
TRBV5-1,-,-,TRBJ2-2,CASSFGRGTGELFF,TGCGCCAGCAGCTTTGGCCGAGGGACCGGGGAGCTGTTTTTT
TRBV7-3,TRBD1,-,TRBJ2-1,CASSLGTGWNEQFF,TGTGCCAGCAGCCTCGGGACAGGGTGGAATGAGCAGTTCTTC
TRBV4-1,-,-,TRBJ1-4,CASSLEDSNEKLFF,TGCGCCAGCAGCCTGGAGGACAGTAATGAAAAACTGTTTTTT
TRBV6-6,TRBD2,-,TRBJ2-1,CASRSTSGRINEQFF,TGTGCCAGCAGGTCGACTAGCGGGAGGATCAATGAGCAGTTCTTC
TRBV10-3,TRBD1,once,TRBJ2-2,CAIRKGTGGFTGELFF,TGTGCCATCAGAAAGGGGACAGGGGGTTTCACCGGGGAGCTGTTTTTT
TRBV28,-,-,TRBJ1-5,CASRSQGGNQPQHF,TGTGCCAGCCGCTCTCAGGGTGGCAATCAGCCCCAGCATTTT
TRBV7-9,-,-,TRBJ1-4,CASSLPGIEGPMEKLFF,TGTGCCAGCAGCTTACCGGGAATTGAAGGGCCCATGGAAAAACTGTTTTTT
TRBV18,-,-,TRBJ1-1,CASSTRQPNTEAFF,TGTGCCAGCTCAACGAGACAGCCGAACACTGAAGCTTTCTTT
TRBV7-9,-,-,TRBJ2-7,CASSLVLSGSEQYF,TGTGCCAGCAGCTTAGTTCTCTCGGGATCCGAGCAGTACTTC
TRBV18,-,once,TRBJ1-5,CASSILPVLNQPQHF,TGTGCCAGCTCAATTCTCCCAGTTCTTAATCAGCCCCAGCATTTT
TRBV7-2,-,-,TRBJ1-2,CASSLAIQAFYGYTF,TGTGCCAGCAGCCTTGCGATACAGGCGTTCTATGGCTACACCTTC
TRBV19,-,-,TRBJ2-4,CASGVQGRHIQYF,TGTGCCAGTGGCGTACAGGGGAGGCACATTCAGTACTTC
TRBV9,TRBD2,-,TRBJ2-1,CASSGQGSGGYNEQFF,TGTGCCAGCAGCGGCCAGGGGAGCGGGGGTTACAATGAGCAGTTCTTC
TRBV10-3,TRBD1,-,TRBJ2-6,CAISASTAGTGDSGANVLTF,TGTGCCATCAGTGCTTCCACAGCCGGGACAGGTGACTCTGGGGCCAACGTCCTGACTTTC
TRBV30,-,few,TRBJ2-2,CAWSRGPNTGELFF,TGTGCCTGGAGTAGAGGGCCGAACACCGGGGAGCTGTTTTTT
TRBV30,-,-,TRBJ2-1,CAWSLGGVNEQFF,TGTGCCTGGAGTTTGGGGGGAGTAAATGAGCAGTTCTTC
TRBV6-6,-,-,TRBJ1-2,CASTSERGPTYGYTF,TGTGCCAGCACCTCCGAGAGAGGGCCTACCTATGGCTACACCTTC
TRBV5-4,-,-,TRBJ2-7,CASSRIKLASYEQYF,TGTGCCAGCAGCCGAATCAAACTAGCTTCCTACGAGCAGTACTTC